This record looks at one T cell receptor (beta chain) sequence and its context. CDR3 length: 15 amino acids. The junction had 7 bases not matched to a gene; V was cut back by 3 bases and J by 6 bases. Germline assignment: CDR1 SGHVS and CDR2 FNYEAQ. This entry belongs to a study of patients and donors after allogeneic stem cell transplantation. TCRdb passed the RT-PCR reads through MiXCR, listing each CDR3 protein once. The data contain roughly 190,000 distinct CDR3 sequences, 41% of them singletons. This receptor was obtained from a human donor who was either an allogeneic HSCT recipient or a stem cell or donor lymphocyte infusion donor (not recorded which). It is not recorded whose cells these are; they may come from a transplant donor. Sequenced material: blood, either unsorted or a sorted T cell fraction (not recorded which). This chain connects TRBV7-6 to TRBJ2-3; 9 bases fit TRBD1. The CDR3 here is CASSFSGTGLDTQYF. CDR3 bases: TGTGCCAGCAGCTTTTCCGGGACAGGGTTGGATACGCAGTATTTT.